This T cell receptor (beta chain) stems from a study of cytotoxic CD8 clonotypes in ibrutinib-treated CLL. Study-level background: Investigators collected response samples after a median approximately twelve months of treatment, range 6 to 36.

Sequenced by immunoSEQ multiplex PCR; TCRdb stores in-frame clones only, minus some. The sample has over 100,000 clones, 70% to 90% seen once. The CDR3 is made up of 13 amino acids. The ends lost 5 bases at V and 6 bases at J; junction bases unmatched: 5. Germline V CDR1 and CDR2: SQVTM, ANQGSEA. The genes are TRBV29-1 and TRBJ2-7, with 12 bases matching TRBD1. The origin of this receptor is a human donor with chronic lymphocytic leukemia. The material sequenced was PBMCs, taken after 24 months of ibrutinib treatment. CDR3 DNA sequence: TGCAGCGTTTCCGGGACAGGGGGCAGCGAGCAGTACTTC. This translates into CSVSGTGGSEQYF.